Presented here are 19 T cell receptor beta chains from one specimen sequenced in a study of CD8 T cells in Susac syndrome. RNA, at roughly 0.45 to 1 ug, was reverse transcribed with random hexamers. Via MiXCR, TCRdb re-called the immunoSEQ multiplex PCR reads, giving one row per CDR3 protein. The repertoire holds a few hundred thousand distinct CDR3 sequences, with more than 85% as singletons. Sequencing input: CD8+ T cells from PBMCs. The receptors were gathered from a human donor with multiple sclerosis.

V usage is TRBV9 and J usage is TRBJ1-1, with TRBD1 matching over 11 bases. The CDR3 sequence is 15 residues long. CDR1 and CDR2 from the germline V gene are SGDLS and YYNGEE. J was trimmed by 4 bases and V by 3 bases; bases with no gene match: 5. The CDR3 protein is CASSEWGTGGTEAFF. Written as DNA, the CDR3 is TGTGCCAGCAGCGAATGGGGGACAGGGGGCACTGAAGCTTTCTTT.

As DNA, the CDR3 is TGCAGCGCAGCGGGAGGCCGCACAGATACGCAGTATTTT. This codes for CSAAGGRTDTQYF. The genes are TRBV29-1 and TRBJ2-3; TRBD2 matches 9 bases. CDR1 SQVTM and CDR2 ANQGSEA come from the germline V gene. The CDR3 contains 13 residues. Trimming removed 7 bases from V and 1 base from J; junction bases left unmatched: 3.

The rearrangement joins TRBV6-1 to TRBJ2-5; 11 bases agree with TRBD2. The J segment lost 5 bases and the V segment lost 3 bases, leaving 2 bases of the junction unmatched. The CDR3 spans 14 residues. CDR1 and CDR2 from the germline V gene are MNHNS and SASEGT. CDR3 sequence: CASSETSGEETQYF. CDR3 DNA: TGTGCCAGCAGTGAGACTAGCGGGGAGGAGACCCAGTACTTC.

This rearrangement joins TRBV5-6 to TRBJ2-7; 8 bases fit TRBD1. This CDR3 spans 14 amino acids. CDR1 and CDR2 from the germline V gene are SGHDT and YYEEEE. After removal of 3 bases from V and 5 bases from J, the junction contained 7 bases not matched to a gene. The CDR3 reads CASSSAGQDDEQYF. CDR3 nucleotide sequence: TGTGCCAGCAGCTCGGCGGGACAGGACGACGAGCAGTACTTC.

CDR3 bases: TGTGCCAGCAGCCCGGGACAGGGGGCTTGGAACACTGAAGCTTTCTTT. It translates to CASSPGQGAWNTEAFF. The chain employs TRBV5-6 and TRBJ1-1; 12 positions agree with TRBD1. Germline assignment: CDR1 SGHDT and CDR2 YYEEEE. V dropped 4 bases and J dropped 1; count of bases not matched to a gene: 5. CDR3 length: 16 residues.

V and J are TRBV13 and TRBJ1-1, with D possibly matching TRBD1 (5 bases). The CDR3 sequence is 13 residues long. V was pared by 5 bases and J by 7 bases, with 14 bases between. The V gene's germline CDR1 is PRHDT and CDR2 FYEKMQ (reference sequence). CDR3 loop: CASSTHLGGEAFF. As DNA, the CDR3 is TGTGCCAGCAGCACCCACTTGGGGGGTGAAGCTTTCTTT.

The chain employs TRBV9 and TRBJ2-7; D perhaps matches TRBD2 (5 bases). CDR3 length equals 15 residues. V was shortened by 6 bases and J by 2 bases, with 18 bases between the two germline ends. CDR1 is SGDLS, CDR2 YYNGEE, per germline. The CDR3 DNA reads TGTGCCAGCACCTCGGGTGCGGGTCCCGCCTACGAGCAGTACTTC. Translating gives CASTSGAGPAYEQYF. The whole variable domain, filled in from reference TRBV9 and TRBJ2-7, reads DSGVTQTPKHLITATGQRVTLRCSPRSGDLSVYWYQQSLDQGLQFLIQYYNGEERAKGNILERFSAQQFPDLHSELNLSSLELGDSALYFCASTSGAGPAYEQYFGPGTRLTVT.

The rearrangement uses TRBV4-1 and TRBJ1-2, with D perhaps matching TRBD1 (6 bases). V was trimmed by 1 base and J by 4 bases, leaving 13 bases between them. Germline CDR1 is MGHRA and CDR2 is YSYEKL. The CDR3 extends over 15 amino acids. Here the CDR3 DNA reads TGCGCCAGCAGCCAAGCGACGGACAGCCGCTATGGCTACACCTTC. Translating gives CASSQATDSRYGYTF.

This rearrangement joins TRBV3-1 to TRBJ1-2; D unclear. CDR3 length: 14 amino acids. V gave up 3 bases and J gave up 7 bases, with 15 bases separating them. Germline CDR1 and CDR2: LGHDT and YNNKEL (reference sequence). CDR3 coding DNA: TGTGCCAGCAGCCACACCAGAGTCCGGGGTGGCTACACCTTC. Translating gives CASSHTRVRGGYTF.

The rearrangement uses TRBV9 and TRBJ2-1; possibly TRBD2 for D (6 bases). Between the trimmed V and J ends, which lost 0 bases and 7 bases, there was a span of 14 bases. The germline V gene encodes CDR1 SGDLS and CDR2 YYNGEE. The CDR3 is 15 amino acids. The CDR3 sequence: CASSVGSGLGNEQFF. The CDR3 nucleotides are TGTGCCAGCAGCGTAGGTAGCGGCCTCGGAAATGAGCAGTTCTTC.

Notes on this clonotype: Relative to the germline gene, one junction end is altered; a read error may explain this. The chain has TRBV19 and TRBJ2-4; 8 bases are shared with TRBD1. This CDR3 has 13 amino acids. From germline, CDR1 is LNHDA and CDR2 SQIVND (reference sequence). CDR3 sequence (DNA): TGCCGCCTCGGACAGGGAGCCAAAAACATTCAGTACTTC. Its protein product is CRLGQGAKNIQYF.

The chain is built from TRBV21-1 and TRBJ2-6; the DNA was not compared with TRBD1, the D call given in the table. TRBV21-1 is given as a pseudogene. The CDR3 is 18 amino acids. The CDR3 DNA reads TGTGCCAGCATCCCAGCCGGGACAGAAACCTCTGGGGCCAACGTCCTGACTTTC. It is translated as CASIPAGTETSGANVLTF.

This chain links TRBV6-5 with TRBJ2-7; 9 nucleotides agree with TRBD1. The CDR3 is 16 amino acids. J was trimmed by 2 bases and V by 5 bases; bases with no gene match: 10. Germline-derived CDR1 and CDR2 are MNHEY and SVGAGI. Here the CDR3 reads CASSVSTGGTAYEQYF. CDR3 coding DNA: TGTGCCAGCAGTGTCTCGACAGGGGGGACTGCCTACGAGCAGTACTTC.

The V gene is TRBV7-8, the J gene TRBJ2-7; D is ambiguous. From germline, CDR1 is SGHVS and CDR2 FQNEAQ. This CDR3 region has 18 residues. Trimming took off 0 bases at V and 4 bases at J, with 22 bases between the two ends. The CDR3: CASSLALSHVGSGYEQYF. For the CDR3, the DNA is TGTGCCAGCAGCTTAGCCTTGAGTCATGTAGGTAGTGGATACGAGCAGTACTTC.

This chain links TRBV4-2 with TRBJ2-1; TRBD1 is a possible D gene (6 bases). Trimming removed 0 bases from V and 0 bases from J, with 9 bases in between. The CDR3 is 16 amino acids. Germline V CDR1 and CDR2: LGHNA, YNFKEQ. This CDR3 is CASSQERGSSYNEQFF. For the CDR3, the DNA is TGTGCCAGCAGCCAAGAAAGGGGGTCCTCCTACAATGAGCAGTTCTTC.

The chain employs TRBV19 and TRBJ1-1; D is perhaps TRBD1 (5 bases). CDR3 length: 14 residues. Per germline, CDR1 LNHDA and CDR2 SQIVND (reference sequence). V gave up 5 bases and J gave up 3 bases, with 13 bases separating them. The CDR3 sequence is CASSLGTKYTEAFF. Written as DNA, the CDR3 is TGTGCCAGTAGTCTCGGGACTAAATACACTGAAGCTTTCTTT.

The CDR3 DNA reads TGTGCCAGCAGCTCCTGGACAGACACAGATACGCAGTATTTT. Amino acids: CASSSWTDTDTQYF. This chain joins TRBV7-9 and TRBJ2-3, with a tentative D call TRBD1 (6 bases). CDR1 is SEHNR, CDR2 FQNEAQ, per germline (reference sequence). Trimming took 4 bases from V and 2 from J, leaving 10 bases between them. This CDR3 has 14 residues.

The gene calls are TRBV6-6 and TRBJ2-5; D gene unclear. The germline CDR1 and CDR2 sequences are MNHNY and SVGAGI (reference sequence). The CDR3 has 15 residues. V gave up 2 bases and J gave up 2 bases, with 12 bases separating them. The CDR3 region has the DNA TGTGCCAGCAGTTACCCCCCGGCTCATCAAGAGACCCAGTACTTC. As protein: CASSYPPAHQETQYF.

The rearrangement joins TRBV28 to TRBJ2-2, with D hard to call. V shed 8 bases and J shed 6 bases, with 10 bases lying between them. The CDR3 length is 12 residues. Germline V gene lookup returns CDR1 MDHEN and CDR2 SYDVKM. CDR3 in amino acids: CASGLDAGELFF. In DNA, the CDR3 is TGTGCCAGCGGATTAGACGCCGGGGAGCTGTTTTTT.